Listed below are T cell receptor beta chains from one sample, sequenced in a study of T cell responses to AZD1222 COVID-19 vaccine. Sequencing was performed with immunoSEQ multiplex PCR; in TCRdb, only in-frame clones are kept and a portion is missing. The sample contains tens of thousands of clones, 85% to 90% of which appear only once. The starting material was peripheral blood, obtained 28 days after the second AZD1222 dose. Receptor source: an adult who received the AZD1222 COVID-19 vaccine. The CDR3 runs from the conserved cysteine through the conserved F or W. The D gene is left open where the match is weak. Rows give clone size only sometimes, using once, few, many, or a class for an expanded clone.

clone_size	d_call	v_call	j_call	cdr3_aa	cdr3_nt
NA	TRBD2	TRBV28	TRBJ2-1	CASSSLGLAGDNEQFF	TGTGCCAGCAGTTCCCTAGGACTAGCGGGGGACAATGAGCAGTTCTTC
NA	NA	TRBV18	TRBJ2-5	CASSPPGGLETQYF	TGTGCCAGCTCACCACCGGGGGGCCTGGAGACCCAGTACTTC
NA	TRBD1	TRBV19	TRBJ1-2	CASIETTGQGYGYTF	TGTGCCAGTATTGAAACCACGGGACAGGGGTATGGCTACACCTTC
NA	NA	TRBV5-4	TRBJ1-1	CASSLDPNTEAFF	TGTGCCAGCAGCTTGGATCCTAACACTGAAGCTTTCTTT
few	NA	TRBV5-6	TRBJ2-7	CASSLGGYYEQYF	TGTGCCAGCAGCTTGGGGGGCTACTACGAGCAGTACTTC
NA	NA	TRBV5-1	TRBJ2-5	CASSKSIAKETQYF	TGCGCCAGCAGTAAATCCATAGCGAAAGAGACCCAGTACTTC
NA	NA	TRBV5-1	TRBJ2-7	CASRGRVSSYEQYF	TGCGCCAGCAGGGGACGGGTGAGCTCCTACGAGCAGTACTTC
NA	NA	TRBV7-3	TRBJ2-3	CASSLTGVRTDTQYF	TGTGCCAGCAGCTTAACTGGGGTTCGCACAGATACGCAGTATTTT
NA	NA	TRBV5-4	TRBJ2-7	CASRGAGVPYEQYF	TGTGCCAGCAGGGGGGCCGGGGTCCCCTACGAGCAGTACTTC
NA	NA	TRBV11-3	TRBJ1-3	CASSPPRGDSGNTIYF	TGTGCCAGCAGCCCCCCTCGGGGGGACTCTGGAAACACCATATATTTT
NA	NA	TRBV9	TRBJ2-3	CASSVEGSTDTQYF	TGTGCCAGCAGCGTGGAAGGTTCCACAGATACGCAGTATTTT
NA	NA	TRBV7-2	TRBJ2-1	CASSLVGSSYNEQFF	TGTGCCAGCAGCTTAGTCGGGTCCTCCTACAATGAGCAGTTCTTC
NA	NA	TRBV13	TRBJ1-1	CASSLFLARASPEAFF	TGTGCCAGCAGCTTATTTCTGGCCAGGGCCTCTCCTGAAGCTTTCTTT
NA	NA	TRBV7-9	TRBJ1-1	CASSLQGTTEAFF	TGTGCCAGCAGTTTGCAAGGGACCACTGAAGCTTTCTTT
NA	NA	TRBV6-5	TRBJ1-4	CASKDTVNEKLFF	TGTGCCAGCAAAGACACAGTTAATGAAAAACTGTTTTTT
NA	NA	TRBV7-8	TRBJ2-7	CASSLGQFSYEQYF	TGTGCCAGCAGCCTGGGGCAGTTTTCCTACGAGCAGTACTTC
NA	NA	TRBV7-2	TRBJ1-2	CASSHDRQAYGYTF	TGTGCCAGCAGCCACGACCGACAGGCCTATGGCTACACCTTC
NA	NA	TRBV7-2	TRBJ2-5	CASSSAGLSGETQYF	TGTGCCAGCAGCTCGGCGGGTCTCTCCGGGGAGACCCAGTACTTC